This TCR beta chain was documented in a study of technical replicates of blood from a handful of donors. Germline V gene sequence: CDR1 SEHNR, CDR2 FQNEAQ (reference sequence). This CDR3 has 14 amino acids. Trimming left V 0 bases short and J 7 bases short, with 9 bases between. Sequencing was performed with immunoSEQ multiplex PCR; in TCRdb, only in-frame clones are kept and a portion is missing. The sample contains around 72,000 clones, around 92% of which appear only once. The V and J genes are TRBV7-9 and TRBJ1-4; weak D call: TRBD1 (6 bases). The sample comprised T cells isolated from PBMCs. The TCR comes from a human donor in good health. Some clones in this sample may be carry-over from other donors' samples. Written as DNA, the CDR3 is TGTGCCAGCAGCTTAGCGGGGGCGGGTGAAAAACTGTTTTTT. Translated: CASSLAGAGEKLFF.